One sample yielded the 29 T cell receptor beta chains listed below, sequenced in a study of blood T cell repertoires in COVID-19. Libraries were prepared by immunoSEQ multiplex PCR; TCRdb keeps only in-frame clonotypes and omits some of them. The data contain about 170,000 clones, roughly 90% of them singletons. The specimen was PBMCs or T cells enriched from blood (not recorded which). Receptor source: a woman younger than 30 who had recovered from COVID-19.

This clone was detected a few times. Other DNA sequences in this specimen translate into the identical CDR3. The rearrangement uses TRBV18 and TRBJ2-1; D call uncertain. V was pared by 2 bases and J by 4 bases, with 6 bases between. Germline V gene data show CDR1 as KGHSH and CDR2 as LQKENI. The CDR3 loop spans 13 amino acids. CDR3 protein: CASSPAAYNEQFF. As DNA, the CDR3 is TGTGCCAGCTCACCAGCGGCATACAATGAGCAGTTCTTC.

This CDR3 is CATSRGLAGGLYEQYF. In DNA form, the CDR3 reads TGTGCCACCAGCAGAGGGCTAGCGGGAGGTTTGTACGAGCAGTACTTC. This rearrangement joins TRBV15 to TRBJ2-7; the match to TRBD2 covers 11 bases. J was trimmed by 4 bases and V by 1 base; bases with no gene match: 6. CDR3 size: 16 residues. Germline V CDR1 and CDR2: LNHNV, YYDKDF (reference sequence).

With respect to this clone: At one end, the junction sequence differs from germline, possibly due to a read error. V is TRBV7-7 and J is TRBJ2-5; maybe TRBD1 (5 bases). Per the germline V gene, CDR1 is SSHAT and CDR2 is FNYEAQ (reference sequence). CDR3 length: 16 residues. The CDR3 here is CASSPNSGAPQETQYF. The CDR3 DNA reads TGTGCTAGCAGCCCTAACTCTGGGGCACCCCAAGAGACCCAGTACTTC.

This chain connects TRBV28 to TRBJ2-1; the D gene is possibly TRBD2 (7 bases). The CDR3 covers 15 residues. V was pared by 2 bases and J by 3 bases, with 11 bases between. Germline V gene lookup returns CDR1 MDHEN and CDR2 SYDVKM. CDR3 nucleotides: TGTGCCAGCAGTTTAGGGGGGGCGCGCTACAATGAGCAGTTCTTC. Translating gives CASSLGGARYNEQFF.

This chain connects TRBV28 to TRBJ2-5; TRBD1 is a possible D gene (5 bases). Germline lookup yields CDR1 MDHEN and CDR2 SYDVKM. Between the trimmed V and J ends, which lost 5 bases and 2 bases, there was a span of 15 bases. CDR3 size: 15 residues. CDR3 DNA sequence: TGTGCCAGCAGTCATCTGGGGCTACAGCAAGAGACCCAGTACTTC. Its protein is CASSHLGLQQETQYF.

V gene TRBV18 combines with J gene TRBJ1-6, with no clear D. V lost 3 bases, J lost 9 bases, and 12 bases lay in between. There are 14 residues in the CDR3. Germline values: CDR1 KGHSH, CDR2 LQKENI. CDR3 protein: CASSPALTSSPLHF. The CDR3 DNA is TGTGCCAGCTCACCCGCGCTTACTAGTTCACCCCTCCACTTT.

CDR3 protein: CASSPPDRAHGYTF. DNA of the CDR3: TGTGCCAGCAGTCCCCCGGACAGGGCTCATGGCTACACCTTC. The V and J genes are TRBV28 and TRBJ1-2, with TRBD1 identical over 8 bases. CDR1 and CDR2 from the germline V gene are MDHEN and SYDVKM. J was trimmed by 6 bases and V by 5 bases; bases with no gene match: 8. The CDR3 sequence is 14 residues long.

This clone was detected once. This rearrangement joins TRBV19 to TRBJ2-3; possible D gene TRBD2, 5 bases. The CDR3 sequence is 16 residues long. Trimming took off 9 bases at V and 4 bases at J, with 23 bases between the two ends. Germline values: CDR1 LNHDA, CDR2 SQIVND (reference sequence). CDR3 sequence reads: CASNNPRDFKSDTQYF. The CDR3 DNA sequence: TGTGCCAGCAACAACCCCCGGGATTTCAAGTCAGATACGCAGTATTTT.

This rearrangement joins TRBV5-1 to TRBJ1-6, with 7 bases lining up with TRBD1. V shed 0 bases, J shed 9 bases, and the junction held 3 bases outside the gene matches. Germline V gene lookup returns CDR1 SGHRS and CDR2 YFSETQ. The CDR3 is 14 residues long. DNA for the CDR3: TGCGCCAGCAGCTTGGGAGGGGGCCGTTCACCCCTCCACTTT. Encoded protein: CASSLGGGRSPLHF.

Comment on this clone: One end of the junction does not line up with germline, which may come from a read error. The chain recombines TRBV7-7 with TRBJ2-1, with D perhaps TRBD1 (6 bases). The germline gives CDR1 SSHAT, CDR2 FNYEAQ (reference sequence). This CDR3 region has 14 residues. The CDR3 protein is CASSDRTDYNEQFF. The CDR3 DNA is TGTGCTAGCAGCGACAGGACGGACTACAATGAGCAGTTCTTC.

The chain carries TRBV9 and TRBJ2-2; perhaps TRBD2 as D (6 bases). The CDR3 is 13 amino acids. In germline, CDR1 is SGDLS, CDR2 YYNGEE. V gave up 3 bases and J gave up 7 bases, with 10 bases separating them. The DNA for the CDR3 is TGTGCCAGCAGCGCGGCGGGATACGGGGAGCTGTTTTTT. Translating it yields CASSAAGYGELFF.

V gene TRBV28 combines with J gene TRBJ2-2; 11 nucleotides align to TRBD2. The J segment lost 6 bases and the V segment lost 9 bases, leaving 12 bases of the junction unmatched. The CDR3 length is 16 residues. Germline loops: CDR1 MDHEN, CDR2 SYDVKM. This chain's CDR3 is CARVLAGDIWAGELFF. The DNA for the CDR3 is TGTGCCAGAGTACTAGCGGGAGATATTTGGGCCGGGGAGCTGTTTTTT.

This clone was detected once. The chain links TRBV6-1 to TRBJ2-1; D is perhaps TRBD2 (5 bases). Germline values: CDR1 MNHNS, CDR2 SASEGT. CDR3 length: 16 residues. With 3 bases removed from V and 8 bases from J, the gap between germline ends came to 20 bases. The CDR3 spells CASSEQVAPSRDEQFF. The CDR3 nucleotides read TGTGCCAGCAGTGAGCAGGTAGCCCCATCGAGGGATGAGCAGTTCTTC.

CDR3 loop: CASSLRTEYTEAFF. In DNA form, the CDR3 reads TGTGCCAGCAGTTTGCGGACAGAGTACACTGAAGCTTTCTTT. This rearrangement joins TRBV27 to TRBJ1-1; tentatively, D is TRBD1 (6 bases). V dropped 3 bases and J dropped 3 bases, with 11 bases sitting between them. The CDR3 runs to 14 residues. Per germline, CDR1 MNHEY and CDR2 SMNVEV (reference sequence).

This clone has more than one count but fewer than ten. CDR3 nucleotide sequence: TGTGCCAGCAGTGCCTATCCGGTGGGGAGCGCAAGCACCGGGGAGCTGTTTTTT. Residues: CASSAYPVGSASTGELFF. V usage is TRBV28 and J usage is TRBJ2-2, with TRBD2 as a possible D gene (5 bases). Germline V gene data show CDR1 as MDHEN and CDR2 as SYDVKM. The CDR3 extends over 18 amino acids. Trimming pared 5 bases from V and 4 bases from J, leaving 23 bases between.

As regards this clone: Other DNA sequences of this sample code for an identical CDR3. In DNA, the CDR3 is TGCGCCAGCAGCTCAGGACAGGGACAAGAGACCCAGTACTTC. It yields the protein CASSSGQGQETQYF. The genes are TRBV5-1 and TRBJ2-5; TRBD1 matches at 8 bases. CDR1 is SGHRS, CDR2 YFSETQ, per germline. V dropped 3 bases and J dropped 2; count of bases not matched to a gene: 3. There are 14 residues in the CDR3.

This clone was observed once. This rearrangement joins TRBV9 to TRBJ2-3; 7 bases agree with TRBD2. The CDR3 has 14 residues. Per the germline V gene, CDR1 is SGDLS and CDR2 is YYNGEE. The ends lost 2 bases at V and 6 bases at J; junction bases unmatched: 6. CDR3 sequence reads: CASSVSGRLDTQYF. As DNA, the CDR3 is TGTGCCAGCAGCGTCTCCGGGAGGTTGGATACGCAGTATTTT.

The genes are TRBV27 and TRBJ2-2; TRBD1 matches at 7 bases. CDR1 and CDR2 from the germline V gene are MNHEY and SMNVEV (reference sequence). The trim removed 4 bases at V and 5 bases at J, leaving 7 bases unmatched. The CDR3 consists of 15 residues. CDR3 loop: CASSWGTVGTGELFF. CDR3 in DNA: TGTGCCAGCAGTTGGGGGACAGTAGGAACCGGGGAGCTGTTTTTT.

This clone showed up just once. This rearrangement joins TRBV28 to TRBJ2-3, with 8 positions matching TRBD2. Germline CDR1 reads MDHEN; CDR2 reads SYDVKM. Trimming removed 6 bases from V and 1 base from J; junction bases left unmatched: 6. This CDR3 is built from 15 residues. In nucleotides, the CDR3 is TGTGCCAGCAGACCTACGGGACTAGGCACAGATACGCAGTATTTT. It codes for CASRPTGLGTDTQYF.

The CDR3: CASSLPSGRAGNEQFF. The CDR3 DNA reads TGTGCCAGCAGCCTACCAAGCGGGAGGGCCGGAAATGAGCAGTTCTTC. V usage is TRBV5-4 and J usage is TRBJ2-1, with 10 bases aligning to TRBD2. CDR3 length: 16 residues. V was clipped by 4 bases and J by 7 bases; unmatched bases: 11. The germline gives CDR1 SGHNT, CDR2 YYREEE (reference sequence).

The rearrangement links TRBV21-1 to TRBJ2-7; the table calls TRBD1, which could not be checked here. TRBV21-1 constitutes a pseudogene. The CDR3 extends over 15 amino acids. The CDR3 protein is CASSKITGGPYEQYF. DNA for the CDR3: TGTGCCAGCAGCAAAATTACAGGGGGTCCCTACGAGCAGTACTTC.

The V gene is TRBV2, the J gene TRBJ1-1; D is undetermined. The V and J ends lost 8 bases and 7 bases respectively, with 14 bases between them. Germline V gene lookup returns CDR1 SNHLY and CDR2 FYNNEI. The CDR3 contains 12 residues. CDR3 protein: CASLLGVHEAFF. The CDR3 DNA reads as TGTGCCAGCCTTCTCGGGGTTCATGAAGCTTTCTTT.

The rearrangement uses TRBV18 and TRBJ2-1; no definite D call. Looked up from germline, CDR1 is KGHSH and CDR2 is LQKENI. This CDR3 has 14 residues. V dropped 2 bases and J dropped 3 bases, with 8 bases sitting between them. CDR3 loop: CASSPKPNYNEQFF. Here the CDR3 DNA reads TGTGCCAGCTCACCAAAGCCTAACTACAATGAGCAGTTCTTC. The whole variable domain, filled in from reference TRBV18 and TRBJ2-1, reads NAGVMQNPRHLVRRRGQEARLRCSPMKGHSHVYWYRQLPEEGLKFMVYLQKENIIDESGMPKERFSAEFPKEGPSILRIQQVVRGDSAAYFCASSPKPNYNEQFFGPGTRLTVL.

Note on this clone: This sample includes further DNA sequences coding for the same CDR3. The V and J genes are TRBV20-1 and TRBJ1-1; possible D gene TRBD1, 6 bases. Looked up from germline, CDR1 is DFQATT and CDR2 is SNEGSKA (reference sequence). Trimming removed 4 bases at V and 5 bases at J, with 8 bases between. The CDR3 length is 11 residues. CDR3 coding DNA: TGCAGTGCTAATAGGGGGACTGAAGCTTTCTTT. Translation gives CSANRGTEAFF.

V gene TRBV27 combines with J gene TRBJ1-2; TRBD1 might be the D (6 bases). There are 14 residues in the CDR3. From germline, CDR1 is MNHEY and CDR2 SMNVEV (reference sequence). The ends were cut back, 6 bases at V and 3 bases at J, with 14 bases in the middle. The CDR3 region has the DNA TGTGCCAGCAGCAATCCGGGACAACACTATGGCTACACCTTC. It is translated as CASSNPGQHYGYTF.

The chain couples TRBV28 to TRBJ1-1; the D gene is possibly TRBD1 (5 bases). V gave up 5 bases and J gave up 4 bases, with 17 bases separating them. The CDR3 spans 15 residues. Per germline, CDR1 MDHEN and CDR2 SYDVKM. CDR3 bases: TGTGCCAGCAGTCCCCCAACGGAGGGGAGCACTGAAGCTTTCTTT. This encodes CASSPPTEGSTEAFF.

The sample holds one count of this clone. This chain uses TRBV12-5 with TRBJ1-2, with TRBD1 matching over 11 bases. V gave up 3 bases and J gave up 3 bases; unmatched junction bases: 12. Germline lookup yields CDR1 LGHNT and CDR2 FRNRAP. The CDR3 extends over 18 amino acids. The CDR3 DNA sequence: TGTGCTAGTGGTTTCTGCAACGTCGGGACAGGGGGGGACTATGGCTACACCTTC. Translation: CASGFCNVGTGGDYGYTF.

Only one count was recorded for this clone. The V gene is TRBV7-9, the J gene TRBJ1-1, with a tentative D call TRBD1 (5 bases). The CDR3 covers 16 residues. Germline V CDR1 and CDR2: SEHNR, FQNEAQ (reference sequence). The V end was cut by 5 bases, the J end by 5 bases, with 21 bases between. The CDR3 reads CASSILAKGLGTEAFF. CDR3 in DNA: TGTGCCAGCAGCATCCTCGCCAAGGGACTGGGGACTGAAGCTTTCTTT.

V and J are TRBV5-1 and TRBJ2-1, with 10 nucleotides matching TRBD2. This CDR3 region has 14 residues. V shed 4 bases and J 7 bases; nucleotides not matched to a gene: 5. Per germline, CDR1 SGHRS and CDR2 YFSETQ. CDR3 residues: CASSKTSGTNEQFF. The CDR3 nucleotides read TGCGCCAGCAGCAAAACTAGCGGGACAAATGAGCAGTTCTTC. Full variable domain (remainder filled in from reference TRBV5-1 and TRBJ2-1): KAGVTQTPRYLIKTRGQQVTLSCSPISGHRSVSWYQQTPGQGLQFLFEYFSETQRNKGNFPGRFSGRQFSNSRSEMNVSTLELGDSALYLCASSKTSGTNEQFFGPGTRLTVL.